A selection of T cell receptor beta chains follows, all from one sample in a study of CD8 T cells in ankylosing spondylitis. MiXCR was run by TCRdb on the 5' RACE reads, yielding one entry per CDR3 protein. Seen here are hundreds of thousands of distinct CDR3 sequences, more than 25% observed once, and the top ten hold roughly 1%. Sequenced: blood, either unsorted or a sorted T cell fraction (not recorded which). Receptors originate from a male donor with ankylosing spondylitis. The CDR3 runs from the conserved cysteine through the conserved F or W. A D gene is named only where the DNA matches it firmly. For some rows the clone size is stated as once, few or many, or as a class when expanded; others skip it.

few	TRBV29-1	TRBJ1-2	.	CSVRGREGYGYTF	TGCAGCGTTCGAGGCAGGGAGGGATATGGCTACACCTTC
few	TRBV15	TRBJ2-5	.	CATSRDGGRTQYF	TGTGCCACCAGCAGAGATGGGGGGAGGACCCAGTACTTC
few	TRBV20-1	TRBJ2-3	TRBD2	CSATPPGTTTSTDTQYF	TGCAGTGCTACCCCCCCCGGGACTACGACTAGCACAGATACGCAGTATTTT
.	TRBV7-9	TRBJ2-3	.	CASSFGSYTDTQYF	TGTGCCAGCAGCTTCGGTAGCTACACAGATACGCAGTATTTT
.	TRBV29-1	TRBJ1-1	.	CSATPPGWGDTEAFF	TGCAGCGCTACTCCACCGGGGTGGGGGGACACTGAAGCTTTCTTT
few	TRBV11-2	TRBJ2-3	TRBD2	CASSPISGGTDTQYF	TGTGCCAGCAGCCCGATAAGCGGGGGGACAGATACGCAGTATTTT
.	TRBV5-1	TRBJ2-5	TRBD1	CASSLVRFQDRGRETQYF	TGCGCCAGCAGCTTGGTGCGATTTCAGGACAGGGGGCGAGAGACCCAGTACTTC
.	TRBV20-1	TRBJ1-5	.	CSATTGQPGNQPQHF	TGCAGTGCTACGACAGGCCAACCTGGCAATCAGCCCCAGCATTTT
.	TRBV11-2	TRBJ2-1	.	CASSLDRGRNNEQFF	TGTGCCAGCAGCTTAGACAGGGGAAGGAACAATGAGCAGTTCTTC
few	TRBV10-3	TRBJ2-5	TRBD2	CAISARLAGVNQETQYF	TGTGCCATCAGTGCGCGACTAGCGGGAGTAAATCAAGAGACCCAGTACTTC
once	TRBV11-2	TRBJ2-2	.	CASSLRRYATGELFF	TGTGCCAGCAGCTTAAGACGTTATGCCACCGGGGAGCTGTTTTTT
.	TRBV3-1	TRBJ1-2	TRBD1	CASSPLQPGQGDGYTF	TGTGCCAGCAGCCCCCTCCAACCGGGACAGGGAGATGGCTACACCTTC
.	TRBV18	TRBJ1-2	TRBD1	CASSPTPTGVDYGYTF	TGTGCCAGCTCACCGACCCCAACAGGGGTAGACTATGGCTACACCTTC
few	TRBV5-1	TRBJ2-5	.	CASSSGTGSSETQYF	TGCGCCAGCAGCTCGGGGACTGGATCTTCGGAGACCCAGTACTTC
.	TRBV29-1	TRBJ1-5	.	CSVILQGGNQPQHF	TGCAGCGTTATTCTCCAGGGCGGCAATCAGCCCCAGCATTTT
.	TRBV7-2	TRBJ2-1	TRBD2	CASSSSGSHYNEQFF	TGTGCCAGCAGCTCTAGCGGGAGCCACTACAATGAGCAGTTCTTC
few	TRBV12-3/TRBV12-4	TRBJ2-1	TRBD1	CASSNPRDRGNDEQFF	TGTGCCAGCAGTAACCCCCGGGACAGGGGGAACGATGAGCAGTTCTTC
many	TRBV11-2	TRBJ2-1	TRBD2	CASSRTSGSNEQFF	TGTGCCAGCAGCCGGACTAGCGGGAGTAATGAGCAGTTCTTC
.	TRBV30	TRBJ1-4	TRBD1	CAWSAPTGVNEKLFF	TGTGCCTGGAGTGCTCCGACAGGGGTTAATGAAAAACTGTTTTTT
.	TRBV11-2	TRBJ2-5	.	CASTTLETQYF	TGTGCCAGCACCACGCTAGAGACCCAGTACTTC
few	TRBV5-1	TRBJ2-6	TRBD2	CASSLYSGTSGANVLTF	TGCGCCAGCAGCTTGTATAGCGGGACCTCTGGGGCCAACGTCCTGACTTTC
few	TRBV12-3/TRBV12-4	TRBJ2-5	TRBD1	CASSFPDRGETQYF	TGTGCCAGCAGTTTCCCAGACAGGGGAGAGACCCAGTACTTC
once	TRBV3-1	TRBJ2-3	.	CASSPRGRDTQYF	TGTGCCAGCAGCCCCCGGGGCCGGGATACGCAGTATTTT
few	TRBV7-2	TRBJ2-7	TRBD2	CASSLVSSGDTYEQYF	TGTGCCAGCAGCTTAGTCTCTAGCGGGGATACCTACGAGCAGTACTTC
.	TRBV29-1	TRBJ2-4	.	CSVVISWAGVTKNIQYF	TGCAGCGTTGTTATTTCGTGGGCAGGGGTAACCAAAAACATTCAGTACTTC
.	TRBV28	TRBJ1-5	.	CASTLGEYSNQPQHF	TGTGCCAGCACCTTGGGGGAGTATAGCAATCAGCCCCAGCATTTT
many	TRBV3-1	TRBJ2-2	.	CASSRIETGELFF	TGTGCCAGCAGTCGCATAGAAACCGGGGAGCTGTTTTTT
.	TRBV11-3	TRBJ2-2	.	CASTPHPQDGTGELFF	TGTGCCAGCACACCTCACCCCCAAGACGGGACCGGGGAGCTGTTTTTT